What follows describes a single T cell receptor beta chain. These data belong to a study of cytomegalovirus exposure and HLA in healthy donors. 60 Vbeta and 13 Jbeta primers were used in PCR. Sequencing was performed with immunoSEQ multiplex PCR; in TCRdb, only in-frame clones are kept and a portion is missing. Here the sample spans 150,000 to 200,000 clones, 80% to 85% being singletons. The clonotype comes from a woman aged 35 to 49 in good health and CMV-seronegative. The source material was PBMCs.

The CDR3 coding sequence is TGTGCCATCAGTGAGGTCTACACAGATACGCAGTATTTT. It encodes CAISEVYTDTQYF. The rearrangement uses TRBV10-3 and TRBJ2-3; D is undetermined. Trimming removed 2 bases from V and 2 bases from J, with 5 bases in between. CDR1 and CDR2 (germline): ENHRY, SYGVKD. The CDR3 has 13 amino acids.